This TCR beta chain was recovered during a study of shared clonotypes between healthy human individuals. Germline values: CDR1 MNHNY, CDR2 SVGAGI (reference sequence). Trimming at V came to 6 bases and at J to 5 bases, leaving 10 bases not matched to a gene. The CDR3 loop spans 14 amino acids. CD45RO-negative CD8 cells positively selected for CCR7 made up the naive population, which excluded terminally differentiated effector memory CD45RA+ cells. Healthy HIV-negative adults without recent acute infections or vaccinations served as donors. A word on this clone: Its specificity is not known.

Original processing notes: Filtering differed for immunoSEQ, which gave only junction sequences without quality scores. This table comes from immunoSEQ multiplex PCR, and its TCRdb copy is limited to in-frame clones, with some not included. The D gene and trimming were derived from the DNA, and the V and J assignments and clone size from that table. The sample includes about 1,900,000 clones, just under 95% of them seen just once. Regarding the study as a whole: About 5% of naive CD4 clonotypes were common to a handful of donors.

Sequencing was performed on naive CD8+ T cells sorted from blood. The chain is built from TRBV6-6 and TRBJ2-7, with 7 bases that match TRBD1. This TCR was sampled from a man in his late teens or twenties in good health. For the CDR3, the DNA is TGTGCCAGCAGACCCGACAGGGATTCCCACGAGCAGTACTTC. Residues: CASRPDRDSHEQYF.